Included here is one T cell receptor (beta chain) sequence, with context. The antigen remains undetermined. The CDR3 extends over 13 amino acids. CDR1 and CDR2 from the germline V gene are SQVTM and ANQGSEA. A universal primer site was added by template switching, and unique molecular identifiers were carried by the cDNA. TCRdb reprocessed the 5' RACE reads via MiXCR and lists one record per CDR3 protein. The data contain some 1,600,000 distinct CDR3 sequences, roughly a third of them singletons. This sample is part of a study of identical twins. Study outcomes and limitations: Low generation-probability sequences were in excess among twin-shared out-of-frame alpha sequences. Sharing of beta out-of-frame sequences by twins showed a weaker excess.

This receptor was taken from a newborn girl in good health. Sequencing input: cord blood. The V and J genes are TRBV29-1 and TRBJ2-4; 8 bases are shared with TRBD2. The J call is in doubt because the DNA end fits TRBJ2-7 better. CDR3 bases: TGCAGCGTTGAGGGCGGGGGGCGCAACGAGCAGTACTTC. It specifies CSVEGGGRNEQYF.